This TCR beta chain was observed in a study of blood T cell repertoires in COVID-19. Overall study context: Samples taken during acute and convalescent COVID-19 were collected in the United States, Italy and Spain. The cDNA or gDNA used as material had been derived from T cells, B-cell-depleted T cells, or PBMCs.

The CDR3 has 16 amino acids. CDR1 and CDR2 (germline): SGHRS, YFSETQ. J lost 4 bases, V lost 2 bases, and 5 bases had no gene match. Sequencing was performed with immunoSEQ multiplex PCR; in TCRdb, only in-frame clones are kept and a portion is missing. The sample includes around 450,000 clones, about nine tenths of them seen just once. The table lists this clone with a count of one. In terms of age and location, participants ranged from roughly 18 to 95 years and lived in about two dozen US areas. Sequencing was done on a sample of PBMCs or T cells enriched from blood (not recorded which). The receptor's source is a man in his late teens or twenties who had recovered from COVID-19. The V gene is TRBV5-1, the J gene TRBJ2-1; TRBD2 agrees at 11 bases. The CDR3 region is CASSLRTSGPYNEQFF. Here the CDR3 DNA reads TGCGCCAGCAGCTTAAGGACTAGCGGGCCTTACAATGAGCAGTTCTTC.